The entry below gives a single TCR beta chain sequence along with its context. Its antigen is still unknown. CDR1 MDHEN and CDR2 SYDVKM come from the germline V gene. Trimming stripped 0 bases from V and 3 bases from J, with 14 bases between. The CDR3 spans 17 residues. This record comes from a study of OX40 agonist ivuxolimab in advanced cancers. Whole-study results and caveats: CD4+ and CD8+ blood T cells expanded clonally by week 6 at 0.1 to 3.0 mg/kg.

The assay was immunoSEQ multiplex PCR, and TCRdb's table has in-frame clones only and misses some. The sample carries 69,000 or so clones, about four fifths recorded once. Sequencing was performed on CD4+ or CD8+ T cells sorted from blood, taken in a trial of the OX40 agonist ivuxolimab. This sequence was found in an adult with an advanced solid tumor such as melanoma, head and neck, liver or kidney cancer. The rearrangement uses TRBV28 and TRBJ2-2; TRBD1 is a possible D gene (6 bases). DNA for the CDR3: TGTGCCAGCAGTTTATGGGCAGGACAGACCTACACCGGGGAGCTGTTTTTT. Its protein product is CASSLWAGQTYTGELFF. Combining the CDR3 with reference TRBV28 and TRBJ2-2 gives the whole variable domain DVKVTQSSRYLVKRTGEKVFLECVQDMDHENMFWYRQDPGLGLRLIYFSYDVKMKEKGDIPEGYSVSREKKERFSLILESASTNQTSMYLCASSLWAGQTYTGELFFGEGSRLTVL.